Shown below are 17 T cell receptor beta chains from a single sample sequenced in a study of blood T cell dynamics during melanoma immunotherapy. The time point was: pre-treatment baseline. Clones were sequenced by immunoSEQ multiplex PCR, and TCRdb holds only the in-frame ones, with some missing. The sample consists of fewer than 18,000 clones, approximately 87% of them appearing once. This specimen was blood, taken from a patient treated with checkpoint blockade. These TCRs come from a human donor with melanoma.

V is TRBV4-1 and J is TRBJ1-3; 7 bases line up with TRBD1. This CDR3 has 17 amino acids. The junction had 10 bases not matched to a gene; V was cut back by 2 bases and J by 3 bases. Germline CDR1 MGHRA, CDR2 YSYEKL. The CDR3 DNA reads as TGCGCCAGCAGCCAATTTAGTCGCGGGACAGTTGGAAACACCATATATTTT. It is translated as CASSQFSRGTVGNTIYF.

V and J are TRBV30 and TRBJ1-2; D possibly corresponds to TRBD1 (6 bases). The length of the CDR3 is 13 residues. Trimming stripped 5 bases from V and 8 bases from J, with 18 bases between. Germline V CDR1 and CDR2: GTSNPN, SVGIG (reference sequence). CDR3 protein: CAWGRRTDNGYTF. In DNA form, the CDR3 reads TGTGCCTGGGGGAGGCGGACAGATAACGGCTACACCTTC.

The J gene is TRBJ1-4, the V gene TRBV21-1; the D call in the table, TRBD1, was not verified against the DNA. TRBV21-1 is designated a pseudogene. The CDR3 is 13 amino acids. This CDR3 is CASRHRDHEGLFF. The CDR3 nucleotides read TGTGCCAGCAGACACAGAGACCATGAAGGACTGTTTTTT.

V is TRBV7-2 and J is TRBJ2-4; TRBD2 is a possible D gene (6 bases). This CDR3 is 18 amino acids long. Per the germline V gene, CDR1 is SGHTA and CDR2 is FQGNSA. Trimming shortened V by 1 base and J by 0 bases, and 16 bases separated the two germline ends. The CDR3 coding sequence is TGTGCCAGCAGCTTAGGGGCTAGCGCAAACCTAGCCAAAAACATTCAGTACTTC. The encoded protein is CASSLGASANLAKNIQYF.

The chain recombines TRBV28 with TRBJ2-5; D remains unclear. The CDR3 runs to 11 residues. V lost 3 bases, J lost 5 bases, and 4 bases lay in between. The germline gives CDR1 MDHEN, CDR2 SYDVKM. CDR3 in DNA: TGTGCCAGCAGTTTGATGGAGACCCAGTACTTC. Encoded protein: CASSLMETQYF.

Only one count was recorded for this clone. This chain links TRBV7-3 with TRBJ2-3, with TRBD2 matching over 15 bases. Per the germline V gene, CDR1 is SGHTA and CDR2 is FQGTGA. This CDR3 is 20 amino acids long. Trimming took 5 bases from V and 1 from J; bases not matched to a gene: 13. The CDR3 coding sequence is TGTGCCAGCAGCCCATACACCCCGGGACTAGCGGGGGGCCGCACAGATACGCAGTATTTT. Translating it yields CASSPYTPGLAGGRTDTQYF.

The rearrangement uses TRBV5-8 and TRBJ2-3, with D tentatively TRBD2 (6 bases). This CDR3 has 17 amino acids. V lost 4 bases to trimming and J lost 0 bases, with 18 bases between them. In germline, CDR1 is SGHTS, CDR2 YDEGEE. CDR3 loop: CASSNTQTSRSTDTQYF. In DNA, the CDR3 is TGTGCCAGCAGCAACACACAAACTAGCCGGAGCACAGATACGCAGTATTTT.

V gene TRBV7-9 combines with J gene TRBJ2-3; 12 nucleotides match TRBD2. Per germline, CDR1 SEHNR and CDR2 FQNEAQ (reference sequence). V gave up 3 bases and J gave up 4 bases; unmatched junction bases: 5. This CDR3 spans 16 amino acids. The CDR3 sequence is CASSFRLAGASDTQYF. CDR3 coding DNA: TGTGCCAGCAGCTTCCGACTAGCGGGGGCCTCAGATACGCAGTATTTT.

This clone was observed a few times. This chain joins TRBV6-1 and TRBJ1-5, with D perhaps TRBD1 (6 bases). The germline CDR1 and CDR2 sequences are MNHNS and SASEGT. Trimming removed 6 bases at V and 1 base at J, with 13 bases between. The CDR3 totals 15 residues. The CDR3 DNA reads TGTGCCAGCAGCAAACAGGGAGTCAGCAATCAGCCCCAGCATTTT. Protein product: CASSKQGVSNQPQHF.

The chain has TRBV14 and TRBJ2-5; the match to TRBD1 covers 9 bases. The end of the DNA aligns better with TRBJ2-7, so the J call may be wrong. In germline, CDR1 is SGHDN, CDR2 FVKESK. The CDR3 runs to 13 residues. CDR3 protein: CASSQGTGTEQYF. The CDR3 DNA sequence: TGTGCCAGCAGCCAGGGGACAGGGACCGAGCAGTACTTC.

The V gene is TRBV5-1, the J gene TRBJ2-5, with D perhaps TRBD2 (6 bases). Trimming stripped 1 base from V and 5 bases from J, with 12 bases between. The germline CDR1 and CDR2 sequences are SGHRS and YFSETQ. CDR3 length equals 14 residues. CDR3 region: CASSLYAGPETQYF. The CDR3 bases are TGCGCCAGCAGCTTGTATGCGGGGCCGGAGACCCAGTACTTC.

The V gene is TRBV11-2, the J gene TRBJ1-4, with D perhaps TRBD1 (6 bases). Germline lookup yields CDR1 SGHAT and CDR2 FQNNGV. V was pared by 0 bases and J by 8 bases, with 13 bases between. This CDR3 spans 15 amino acids. DNA of the CDR3: TGTGCCAGCAGCTTAGAGCCCAACACAGGGGAAAAACTGTTTTTT. Translation gives CASSLEPNTGEKLFF.

This clone has just one count. V and J are TRBV9 and TRBJ2-5; TRBD2 aligns across 11 bases. This CDR3 contains 16 residues. V shed 4 bases, J shed 6 bases, and the junction held 11 bases outside the gene matches. CDR1 is SGDLS, CDR2 YYNGEE, per germline. The CDR3 spells CASSPGVAGGLKTQYF. The CDR3 DNA sequence: TGTGCCAGCAGCCCCGGGGTAGCGGGGGGGCTAAAGACCCAGTACTTC.

The rearrangement uses TRBV7-3 and TRBJ1-6; D gene unclear. The ends were cut back, 4 bases at V and 7 bases at J, with 14 bases in the middle. Looked up from germline, CDR1 is SGHTA and CDR2 is FQGTGA. There are 15 residues in the CDR3. CDR3 bases: TGTGCCAGCAGCTCGAACCGGGAGGTAAATTCACCCCTCCACTTT. The encoded protein is CASSSNREVNSPLHF.

The rearrangement links TRBV2 to TRBJ2-5; D possibly uses TRBD1 or TRBD2 (6 bases each). The better agreement between TRBJ2-7 and the DNA end casts doubt on the J call. There are 15 residues in the CDR3. Germline CDR1 is SNHLY and CDR2 is FYNNEI. The CDR3 is CASTQRGASLYEQYF. CDR3 sequence (DNA): TGTGCCAGCACCCAAAGGGGGGCGTCTTTATACGAGCAGTACTTC.

This rearrangement joins TRBV5-1 to TRBJ2-2; tentatively, D is TRBD2 (6 bases). CDR3 length equals 15 residues. Germline lookup yields CDR1 SGHRS and CDR2 YFSETQ. Trimming removed 2 bases from V and 5 bases from J, with 13 bases in between. DNA for the CDR3: TGCGCCAGCAGCTTTGAGGCAGGGAGGACCGGGGAGCTGTTTTTT. It translates to CASSFEAGRTGELFF.

CDR3 protein: CATISGGPADTQYF. In DNA, the CDR3 is TGTGCCACCATTTCTGGGGGGCCCGCAGATACGCAGTATTTT. The chain is built from TRBV27 and TRBJ2-3; D tentatively fits TRBD1 or TRBD2 (6 bases each). The CDR3 has 14 residues. V lost 10 bases and J lost 4, with 18 bases in between. The germline V gene encodes CDR1 MNHEY and CDR2 SMNVEV (reference sequence).